This T cell receptor beta chain comes out of a study of blood T cell repertoires in COVID-19. Profiled with immunoSEQ multiplex PCR; TCRdb holds only in-frame clones, not every one. The sample has 99,000 or so clones, around 83% seen once. This clonotype originated in a man in his 70s with active or convalescent COVID-19. The sequencing input was peripheral blood.

DNA of the CDR3: TGTGCCAGTAGCGAAACAGGGAGCGGGGCCAACGTCCTGACTTTC. It specifies CASSETGSGANVLTF. V usage is TRBV19 and J usage is TRBJ2-6; possible D gene TRBD1, 6 bases. The germline V gene encodes CDR1 LNHDA and CDR2 SQIVND (reference sequence). The CDR3 totals 15 residues. V was clipped by 6 bases and J by 4 bases, with 13 bases between them.